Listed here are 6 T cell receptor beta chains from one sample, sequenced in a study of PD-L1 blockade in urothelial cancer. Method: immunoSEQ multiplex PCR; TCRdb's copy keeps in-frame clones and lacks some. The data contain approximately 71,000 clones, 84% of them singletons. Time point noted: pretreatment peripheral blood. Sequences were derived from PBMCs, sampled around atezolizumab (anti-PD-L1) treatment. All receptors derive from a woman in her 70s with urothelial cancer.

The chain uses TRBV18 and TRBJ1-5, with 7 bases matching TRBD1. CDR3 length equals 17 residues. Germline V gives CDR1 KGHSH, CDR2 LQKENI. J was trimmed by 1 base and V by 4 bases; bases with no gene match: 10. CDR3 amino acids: CASSRSQGSASNQPQHF. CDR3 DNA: TGTGCCAGCTCACGTTCACAGGGGTCCGCGAGCAATCAGCCCCAGCATTTT.

The CDR3 DNA follows: TGTGCCAGCAGCCCTAGCGGGTGGGAGGAGACCCAGTACTTC. Protein product: CASSPSGWEETQYF. The chain links TRBV7-6 to TRBJ2-5; 8 bases are a match to TRBD2. With 5 bases clipped from V and 5 bases from J, the junction kept 7 bases outside the gene matches. The CDR3 runs to 14 residues. Germline CDR1 SGHVS, CDR2 FNYEAQ.

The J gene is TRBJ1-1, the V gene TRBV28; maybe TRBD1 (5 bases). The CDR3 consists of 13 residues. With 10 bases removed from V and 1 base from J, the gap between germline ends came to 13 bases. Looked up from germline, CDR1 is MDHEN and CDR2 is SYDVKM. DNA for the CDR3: TGTGCCACCGCTGACAGACCGAACACTGAAGCTTTCTTT. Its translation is CATADRPNTEAFF.

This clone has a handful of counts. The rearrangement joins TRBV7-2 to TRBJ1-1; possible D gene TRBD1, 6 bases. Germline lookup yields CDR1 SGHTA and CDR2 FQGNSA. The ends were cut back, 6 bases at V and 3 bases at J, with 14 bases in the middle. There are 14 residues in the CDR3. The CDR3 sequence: CASRPITGHTEAFF. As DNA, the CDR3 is TGTGCCAGCAGACCCATAACAGGGCACACTGAAGCTTTCTTT.

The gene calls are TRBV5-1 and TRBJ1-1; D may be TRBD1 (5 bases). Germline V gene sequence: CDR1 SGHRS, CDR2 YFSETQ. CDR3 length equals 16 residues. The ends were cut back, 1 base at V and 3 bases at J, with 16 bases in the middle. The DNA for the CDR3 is TGCGCCAGCAGCTTGATGGCGACAGCCCCAGACACTGAAGCTTTCTTT. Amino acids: CASSLMATAPDTEAFF.

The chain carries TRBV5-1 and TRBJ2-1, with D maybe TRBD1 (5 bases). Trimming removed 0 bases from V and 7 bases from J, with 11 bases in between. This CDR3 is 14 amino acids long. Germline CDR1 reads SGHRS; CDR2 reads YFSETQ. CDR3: CASSLAGAENEQFF. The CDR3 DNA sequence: TGCGCCAGCAGCTTGGCTGGGGCAGAGAATGAGCAGTTCTTC.